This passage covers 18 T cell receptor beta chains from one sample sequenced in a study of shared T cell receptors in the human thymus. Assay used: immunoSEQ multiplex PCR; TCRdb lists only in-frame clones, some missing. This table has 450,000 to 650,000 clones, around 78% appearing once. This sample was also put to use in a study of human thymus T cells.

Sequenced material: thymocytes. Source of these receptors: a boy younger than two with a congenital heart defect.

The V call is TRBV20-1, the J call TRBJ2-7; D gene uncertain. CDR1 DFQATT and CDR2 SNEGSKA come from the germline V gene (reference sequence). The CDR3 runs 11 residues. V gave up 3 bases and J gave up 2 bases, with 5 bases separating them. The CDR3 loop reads CSASTPYEQYF. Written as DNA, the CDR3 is TGCAGTGCTAGTACTCCCTACGAGCAGTACTTC.

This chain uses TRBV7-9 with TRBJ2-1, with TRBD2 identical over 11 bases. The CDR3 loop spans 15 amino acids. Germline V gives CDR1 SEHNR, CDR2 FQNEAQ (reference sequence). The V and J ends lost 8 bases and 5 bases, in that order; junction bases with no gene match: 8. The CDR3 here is CASPTTSGNNNEQFF. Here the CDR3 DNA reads TGTGCCAGCCCCACGACTAGCGGGAACAACAATGAGCAGTTCTTC.

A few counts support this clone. This CDR3 reads CSVGGRDTIYF. CDR3 nucleotide sequence: TGCAGCGTCGGGGGGCGAGACACCATATATTTT. J is TRBJ1-3 and V is TRBV29-1; TRBD1 is a possible D gene (6 bases). With 6 bases removed from V and 8 bases from J, the gap between germline ends came to 11 bases. Germline CDR1 reads SQVTM; CDR2 reads ANQGSEA. This CDR3 has 11 residues. The full variable domain, in which reference TRBV29-1 and TRBJ1-3 provide the parts outside the CDR3, is SAVISQKPSRDICQRGTSLTIQCQVDSQVTMMFWYRQQPGQSLTLIATANQGSEATYESGFVIDKFPISRPNLTFSTLTVSNMSPEDSSIYLCSVGGRDTIYFGEGSWLTVV.

The CDR3 nucleotides read TGTGCCAGCAGTTTCGGGAGAGGGGTGTGCTACGAGCAGTACTTC. Protein: CASSFGRGVCYEQYF. V usage is TRBV28 and J usage is TRBJ2-7; the D gene is possibly TRBD2 (6 bases). The germline gives CDR1 MDHEN, CDR2 SYDVKM. V gave up 3 bases and J gave up 3 bases, with 15 bases separating them. This CDR3 region has 15 residues. Together with reference TRBV28 and TRBJ2-7, the CDR3 gives the full variable domain: DVKVTQSSRYLVKRTGEKVFLECVQDMDHENMFWYRQDPGLGLRLIYFSYDVKMKEKGDIPEGYSVSREKKERFSLILESASTNQTSMYLCASSFGRGVCYEQYFGPGTRLTVT.

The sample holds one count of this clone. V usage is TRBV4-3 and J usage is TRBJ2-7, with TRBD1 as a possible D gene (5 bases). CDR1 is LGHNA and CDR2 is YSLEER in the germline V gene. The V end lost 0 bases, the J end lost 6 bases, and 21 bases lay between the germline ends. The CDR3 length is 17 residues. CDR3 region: CASSQEQGERPRREQYF. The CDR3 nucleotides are TGCGCCAGCAGCCAAGAGCAAGGGGAAAGGCCCCGTCGCGAGCAGTACTTC.

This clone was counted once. CDR3 region: CASSHGERERYNEQFF. In DNA form, the CDR3 reads TGTGCCAGCTCACACGGGGAGCGGGAGCGTTACAATGAGCAGTTCTTC. This sequence joins TRBV18 and TRBJ2-1, with TRBD2 matching over 8 bases. With V trimmed by 4 bases and J by 4 bases, 9 bases remained unmatched. Germline loops: CDR1 KGHSH, CDR2 LQKENI. The length of the CDR3 is 16 residues. Drawing the rest from reference TRBV18 and TRBJ2-1, the complete variable domain is NAGVMQNPRHLVRRRGQEARLRCSPMKGHSHVYWYRQLPEEGLKFMVYLQKENIIDESGMPKERFSAEFPKEGPSILRIQQVVRGDSAAYFCASSHGERERYNEQFFGPGTRLTVL.

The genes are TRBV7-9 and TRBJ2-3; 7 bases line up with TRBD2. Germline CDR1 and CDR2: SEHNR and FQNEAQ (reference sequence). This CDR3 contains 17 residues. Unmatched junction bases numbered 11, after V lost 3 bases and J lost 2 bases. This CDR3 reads CASSFGLSGINTDTQYF. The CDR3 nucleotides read TGTGCCAGCAGCTTCGGGCTGAGCGGGATCAACACAGATACGCAGTATTTT. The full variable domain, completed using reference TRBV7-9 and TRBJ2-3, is DTGVSQNPRHKITKRGQNVTFRCDPISEHNRLYWYRQTLGQGPEFLTYFQNEAQLEKSRLLSDRFSAERPKGSFSTLEIQRTEQGDSAMYLCASSFGLSGINTDTQYFGPGTRLTVL.

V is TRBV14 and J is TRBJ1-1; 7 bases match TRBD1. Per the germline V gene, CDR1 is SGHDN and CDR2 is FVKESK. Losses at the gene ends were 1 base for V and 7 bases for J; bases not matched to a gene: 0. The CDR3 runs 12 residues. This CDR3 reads CASSQGQGEAFF. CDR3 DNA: TGTGCCAGCAGCCAAGGACAGGGTGAAGCTTTCTTT.

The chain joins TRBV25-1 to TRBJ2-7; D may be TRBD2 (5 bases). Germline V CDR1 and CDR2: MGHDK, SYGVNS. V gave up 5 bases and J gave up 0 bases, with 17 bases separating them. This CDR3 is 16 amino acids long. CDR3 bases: TGTGCCAGCAGTACCCTTCGGGGAGCGGCCTCCTACGAGCAGTACTTC. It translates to CASSTLRGAASYEQYF.

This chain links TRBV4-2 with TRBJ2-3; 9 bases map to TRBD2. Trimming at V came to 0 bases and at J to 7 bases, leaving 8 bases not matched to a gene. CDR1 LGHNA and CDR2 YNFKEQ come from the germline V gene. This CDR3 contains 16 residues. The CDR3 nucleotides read TGTGCCAGCAGCCAAGATGGGGCGGGAGGGGACCATACGCAGTATTTT. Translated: CASSQDGAGGDHTQYF.

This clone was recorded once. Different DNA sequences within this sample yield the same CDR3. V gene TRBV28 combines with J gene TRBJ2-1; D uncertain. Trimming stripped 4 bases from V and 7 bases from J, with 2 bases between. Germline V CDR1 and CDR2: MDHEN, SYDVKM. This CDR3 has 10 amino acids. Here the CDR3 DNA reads TGTGCCAGCAGTTCTAATGAGCAGTTCTTC. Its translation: CASSSNEQFF.

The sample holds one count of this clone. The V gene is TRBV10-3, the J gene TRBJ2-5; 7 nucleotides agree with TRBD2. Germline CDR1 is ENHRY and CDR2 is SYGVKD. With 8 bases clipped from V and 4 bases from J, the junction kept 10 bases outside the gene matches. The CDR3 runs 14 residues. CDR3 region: CAIRVGGGRETQYF. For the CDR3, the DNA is TGTGCCATCCGGGTTGGGGGAGGGCGAGAGACCCAGTACTTC.

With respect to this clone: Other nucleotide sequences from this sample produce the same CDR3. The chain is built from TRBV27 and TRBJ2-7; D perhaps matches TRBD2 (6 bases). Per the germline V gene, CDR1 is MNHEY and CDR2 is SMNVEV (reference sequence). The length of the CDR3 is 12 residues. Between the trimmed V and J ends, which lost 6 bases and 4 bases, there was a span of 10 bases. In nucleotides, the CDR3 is TGTGCCAGCAGCCCTGGGGGGTACGAGCAGTACTTC. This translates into CASSPGGYEQYF.

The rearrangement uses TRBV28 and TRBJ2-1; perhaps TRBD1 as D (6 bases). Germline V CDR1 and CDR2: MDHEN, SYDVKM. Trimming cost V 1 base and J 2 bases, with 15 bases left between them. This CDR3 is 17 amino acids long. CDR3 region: CASSLYPQGLTYNEQFF. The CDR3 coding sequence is TGTGCCAGCAGTTTATACCCACAGGGTCTCACCTACAATGAGCAGTTCTTC.

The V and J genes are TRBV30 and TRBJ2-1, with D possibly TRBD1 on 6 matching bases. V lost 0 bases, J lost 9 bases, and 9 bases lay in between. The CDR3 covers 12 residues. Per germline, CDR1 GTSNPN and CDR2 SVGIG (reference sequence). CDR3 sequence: CAWSVWGREQFF. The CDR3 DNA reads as TGTGCCTGGAGTGTTTGGGGGCGTGAGCAGTTCTTC.

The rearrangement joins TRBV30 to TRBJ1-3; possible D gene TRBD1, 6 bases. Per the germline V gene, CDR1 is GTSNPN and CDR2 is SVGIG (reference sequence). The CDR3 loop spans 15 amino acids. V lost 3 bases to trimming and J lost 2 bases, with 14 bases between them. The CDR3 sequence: CAWSPDRNPGNTIYF. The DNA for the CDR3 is TGTGCCTGGAGCCCCGACAGGAACCCTGGAAACACCATATATTTT.

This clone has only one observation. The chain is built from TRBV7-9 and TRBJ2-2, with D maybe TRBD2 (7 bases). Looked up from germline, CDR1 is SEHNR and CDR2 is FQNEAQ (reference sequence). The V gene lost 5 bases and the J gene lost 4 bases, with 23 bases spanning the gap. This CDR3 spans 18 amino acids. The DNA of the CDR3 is TGTGCCAGCAGCCCAGGGGTGGACCTAGCGGTTCTCACCGGGGAGCTGTTTTTT. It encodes CASSPGVDLAVLTGELFF.

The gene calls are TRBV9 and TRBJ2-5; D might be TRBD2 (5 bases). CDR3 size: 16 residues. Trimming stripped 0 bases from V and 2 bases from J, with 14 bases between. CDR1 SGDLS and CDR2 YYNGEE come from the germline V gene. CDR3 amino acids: CASSVEVGRDQETQYF. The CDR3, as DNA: TGTGCCAGCAGCGTAGAGGTCGGACGGGATCAAGAGACCCAGTACTTC.